A selection of T cell receptor beta chains follows, all from one sample in a study of PD-L1 blockade in urothelial cancer. The data were produced by immunoSEQ multiplex PCR, yet TCRdb's version contains in-frame clones alone and is incomplete. The sample carries 84,000 or so clones, 85% to 90% recorded once. Specimen: PBMCs, collected around atezolizumab (anti-PD-L1) treatment. The receptors were sampled from a man in his fifties or sixties with urothelial cancer. Both conserved end residues are part of each CDR3.

j_call | v_call | cdr3_aa
TRBJ1-5 | TRBV19 | CASSHRRRQGVRQPQHF
TRBJ1-5 | TRBV27 | CASSPTWDRPNQPQHF
TRBJ2-7 | TRBV21-1 | CASPGTSGYEQYF
TRBJ2-7 | TRBV9 | CASSARGSSYEQYF
TRBJ1-6 | TRBV11-2 | CASSSQGPGSPLHF
TRBJ1-5 | TRBV6-5 | CASSYSRGGSQPQHF
TRBJ2-7 | TRBV18 | CASSPFRTYEQYF
TRBJ2-2 | TRBV6-5 | CASSYRPTNTGELFF
TRBJ1-1 | TRBV19 | CASSNRTGNTEAFF
TRBJ2-5 | TRBV7-2 | CASSPGTTLSGRMETQYF
TRBJ2-6 | TRBV11-3 | CASSLQGHAGANVLTF
TRBJ1-1 | TRBV5-4 | CASTLGGLNTEAFF
TRBJ2-7 | TRBV5-6 | CASCGLAGYEQYF
TRBJ2-1 | TRBV12-1 | CASSFAFGQPDIGEQFF
TRBJ2-5 | TRBV4-1 | CASSRRGEETQYF
TRBJ1-2 | TRBV5-6 | CASSLNHYGYTF
TRBJ1-5 | TRBV5-1 | CASSLGGDNQPQHF
TRBJ2-1 | TRBV29-1 | CSVEGLTSGSYNEQFF
TRBJ2-7 | TRBV11-2 | CASSLGGSSYEQYF
TRBJ2-5 | TRBV5-6 | CASSLKEMRKQETQYF
TRBJ2-1 | TRBV11-2 | CASNLGPERGQFF
TRBJ2-7 | TRBV21-1 | CASRPGHLYEQYF
TRBJ2-3 | TRBV9 | CASSATSGTVDTQYF